Here is one TCR beta chain with its context. Its antigen is currently unknown. The data were obtained in a study of human T cells and chemical hapten exposure. Study-level results: A positive correlation with patch test score was shown by PT1 expanded TCR counts.

The CDR3 covers 15 residues. V was pared by 5 bases and J by 8 bases, with 11 bases of the junction left unmatched. Germline V gene sequence: CDR1 SEHNR, CDR2 FQNEAQ (reference sequence). As for time point: patch test 3, about 24 weeks after DPC sensitization. The treatment: therapeutic diphenylcyclopropenone sensitization with weekly scalp DPC. A single record per CDR3 protein comes from TCRdb applying MiXCR to the RACE reads. The sample carries under 200,000 distinct CDR3 sequences, approximately 30% recorded once. The sample in question was whole blood, obtained in connection with sensitization to the hapten diphenylcyclopropenone (DPC). The TCR originated in a young woman with alopecia areata. Some clones in this sample may be carry-over from other donors' samples. This chain connects TRBV7-9 to TRBJ2-1; 8 nucleotides line up with TRBD1. The CDR3 sequence: CASSLNRGVGDEQFF. In DNA, the CDR3 is TGTGCCAGCAGCCTAAACAGGGGGGTCGGGGATGAGCAGTTCTTC.